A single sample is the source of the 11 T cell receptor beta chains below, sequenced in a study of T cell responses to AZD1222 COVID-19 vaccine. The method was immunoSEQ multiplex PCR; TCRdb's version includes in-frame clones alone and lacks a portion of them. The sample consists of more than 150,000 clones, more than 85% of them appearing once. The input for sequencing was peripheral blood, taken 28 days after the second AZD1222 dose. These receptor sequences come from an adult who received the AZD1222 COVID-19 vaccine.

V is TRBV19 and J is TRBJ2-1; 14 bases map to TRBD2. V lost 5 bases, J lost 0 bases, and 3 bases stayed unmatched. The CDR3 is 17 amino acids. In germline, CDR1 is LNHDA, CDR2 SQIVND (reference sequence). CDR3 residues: CASSFGTSGSSYNEQFF. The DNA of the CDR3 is TGTGCCAGTAGTTTCGGGACTAGCGGGAGCTCCTACAATGAGCAGTTCTTC.

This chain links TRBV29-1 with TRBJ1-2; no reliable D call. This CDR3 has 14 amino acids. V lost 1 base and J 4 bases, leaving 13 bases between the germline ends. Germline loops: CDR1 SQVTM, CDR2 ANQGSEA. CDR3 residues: CSVEGGVRGYGYTF. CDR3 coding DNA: TGCAGCGTTGAAGGTGGGGTACGCGGCTATGGCTACACCTTC.

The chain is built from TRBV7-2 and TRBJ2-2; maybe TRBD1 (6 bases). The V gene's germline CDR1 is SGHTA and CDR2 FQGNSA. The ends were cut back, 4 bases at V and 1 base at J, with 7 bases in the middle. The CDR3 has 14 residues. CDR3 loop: CASSSGQNTGELFF. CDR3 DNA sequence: TGTGCCAGCAGCTCGGGACAGAACACCGGGGAGCTGTTTTTT.

The CDR3 bases are TGTGCCAGCAGCTTCAGAAGGACCTACGTGAACACTGAAGCTTTCTTT. Protein: CASSFRRTYVNTEAFF. The chain carries TRBV5-6 and TRBJ1-1; no reliable D call. Germline CDR1 SGHDT, CDR2 YYEEEE. V was clipped by 2 bases and J by 0 bases, with 14 bases between them. The length of the CDR3 is 16 residues. Based on the CDR3 plus reference TRBV5-6 and TRBJ1-1, the full variable domain is DAGVTQSPTHLIKTRGQQVTLRCSPKSGHDTVSWYQQALGQGPQFIFQYYEEEERQRGNFPDRFSGHQFPNYSSELNVNALLLGDSALYLCASSFRRTYVNTEAFFGQGTRLTVV.

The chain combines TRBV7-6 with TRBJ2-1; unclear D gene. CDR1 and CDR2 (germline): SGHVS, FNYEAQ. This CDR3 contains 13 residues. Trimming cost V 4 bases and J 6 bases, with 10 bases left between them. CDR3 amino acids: CASSSPDGNEQFF. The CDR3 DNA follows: TGTGCCAGCAGCTCGCCCGATGGCAATGAGCAGTTCTTC.

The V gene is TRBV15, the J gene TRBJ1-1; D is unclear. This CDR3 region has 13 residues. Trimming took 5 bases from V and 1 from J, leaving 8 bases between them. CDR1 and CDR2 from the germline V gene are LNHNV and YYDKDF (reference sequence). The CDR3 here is CATSLAGNTEAFF. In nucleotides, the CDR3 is TGTGCCACCAGCTTGGCAGGGAACACTGAAGCTTTCTTT.

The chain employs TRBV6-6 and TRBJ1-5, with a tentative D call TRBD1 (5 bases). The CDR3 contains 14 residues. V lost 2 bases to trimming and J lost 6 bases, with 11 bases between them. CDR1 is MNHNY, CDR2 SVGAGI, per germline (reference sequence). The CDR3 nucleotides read TGTGCCAGCAGTTACGAAGGGAGGGGTCAGCCCCAGCATTTT. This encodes CASSYEGRGQPQHF.

CDR3 region: CASSTYRGWNTGELFF. In DNA form, the CDR3 reads TGTGCCAGCAGCACCTACAGGGGTTGGAACACCGGGGAGCTGTTTTTT. This sequence joins TRBV7-8 and TRBJ2-2; 7 positions match TRBD1. The CDR3 totals 16 residues. Per the germline V gene, CDR1 is SGHVS and CDR2 is FQNEAQ. V gave up 5 bases and J gave up 1 base; unmatched junction bases: 7. Complete variable domain (other parts from reference TRBV7-8 and TRBJ2-2): GAGVSQSPRYKVAKRGQDVALRCDPISGHVSLFWYQQALGQGPEFLTYFQNEAQLDKSGLPSDRFFAERPEGSVSTLKIQRTQQEDSAVYLCASSTYRGWNTGELFFGEGSRLTVL.

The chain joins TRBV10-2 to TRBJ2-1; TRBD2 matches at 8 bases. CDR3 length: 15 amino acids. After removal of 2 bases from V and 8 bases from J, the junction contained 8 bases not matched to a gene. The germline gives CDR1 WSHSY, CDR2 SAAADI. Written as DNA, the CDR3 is TGCGCCAGCAGTGAGGCTAGCGGGCCTTTCCATGAGCAGTTCTTC. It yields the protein CASSEASGPFHEQFF.

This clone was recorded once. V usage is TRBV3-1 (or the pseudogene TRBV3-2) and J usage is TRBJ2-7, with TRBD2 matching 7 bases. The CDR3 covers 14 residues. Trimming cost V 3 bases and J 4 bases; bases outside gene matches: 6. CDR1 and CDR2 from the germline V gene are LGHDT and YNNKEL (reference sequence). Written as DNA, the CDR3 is TGTGCCAGCAGCCAGGGAGCGGGAAAGTACGAGCAGTACTTC. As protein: CASSQGAGKYEQYF.

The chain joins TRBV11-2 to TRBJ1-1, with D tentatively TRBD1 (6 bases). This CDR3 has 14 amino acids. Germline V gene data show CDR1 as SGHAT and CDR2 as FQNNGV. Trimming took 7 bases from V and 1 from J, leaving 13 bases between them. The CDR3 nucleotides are TGTGCCAGCAACCTACAGGGAAAGAACACTGAAGCTTTCTTT. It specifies CASNLQGKNTEAFF.